This TCR beta chain is drawn from a study of cytomegalovirus exposure and HLA in healthy donors. Findings and caveats of the study: The study carried out a later analysis of TCR beta sequences. It associated 15,000 to 20,000 of them with specific HLA alleles at a false discovery rate of 0.05.

Use of 60 Vbeta and 13 Jbeta primers characterized the PCR. Libraries were prepared by immunoSEQ multiplex PCR; TCRdb keeps only in-frame clonotypes and omits some of them. The sample has around 170,000 clones; about four fifths are singletons. This CDR3 has 14 residues. CDR1 is SGHTA, CDR2 FQGNSA, per germline. With 1 base removed from V and 7 bases from J, the gap between germline ends came to 10 bases. To note about this clone: The antigen remains unidentified.

Sequencing was performed on PBMCs. The chain joins TRBV7-2 to TRBJ2-2; D gene uncertain. The receptor's source is a woman between 45 and 65 years old in good health and CMV-seropositive. The DNA for the CDR3 is TGTGCCAGCAGCTTAGGCTCCGAGGTCGGGGAGCTGTTTTTT. Translating it yields CASSLGSEVGELFF.